The entry that follows covers one T cell receptor (beta chain) sequence. Its antigen is currently unknown. Looked up from germline, CDR1 is MNHEY and CDR2 is SVGAGI. This CDR3 has 15 amino acids. The V and J ends lost 6 bases and 1 base, in that order; junction bases with no gene match: 6. This specimen belongs to a study of vaccination effects on CD4 cells after COVID-19. Points from the study as a whole: Missing from the study were early post-infection timepoints, and its convalescent patients were few. Healthy vaccine recipients' vaccine-induced clones were almost all SARS-CoV-2 mono-reactive.

Profiling relied on immunoSEQ multiplex PCR, and the TCRdb table lists in-frame clones only, not all of them. The data show tens of thousands of clones, with 74% seen just once and roughly 3.4% held by the top ten. Expansion with viral peptide pools was applied to antigen-specific CD4+ T cells by the ViraFEST assay prior to sequencing. The authors isolated CD4+ T cells after less than eleven days of culture. None of the vaccinated had previously contracted SARS-CoV-2, and their nucleocapsid antibodies tested negative. The V gene is TRBV6-5, the J gene TRBJ2-3, with 8 bases that match TRBD2. The clonotype originates from a human donor who received a COVID-19 vaccine. Sequenced material: CD4+ T cells from PBMCs cultured with SARS-CoV-2 spike peptides, taken before COVID-19 vaccination. DNA of the CDR3: TGTGCCAGCAGGGTCGGGGGGGCTGGCACAGATACGCAGTATTTT. It encodes CASRVGGAGTDTQYF.